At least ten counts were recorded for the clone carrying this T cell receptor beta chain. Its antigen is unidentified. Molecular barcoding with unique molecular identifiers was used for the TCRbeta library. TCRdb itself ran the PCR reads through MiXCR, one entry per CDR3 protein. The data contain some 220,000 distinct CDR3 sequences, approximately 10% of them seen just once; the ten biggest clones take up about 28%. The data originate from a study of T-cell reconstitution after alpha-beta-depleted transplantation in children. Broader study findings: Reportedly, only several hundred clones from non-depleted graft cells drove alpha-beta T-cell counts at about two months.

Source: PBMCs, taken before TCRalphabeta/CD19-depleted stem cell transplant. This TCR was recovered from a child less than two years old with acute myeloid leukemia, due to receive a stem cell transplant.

The CDR3 protein is CASSATGVYEAFF. CDR3 DNA sequence: TGTGCCAGCAGTGCTACAGGGGTTTATGAAGCTTTCTTT. The chain uses TRBV12-3 or TRBV12-4 and TRBJ1-1; 7 bases match TRBD1. The CDR3 is made up of 13 amino acids. The J segment lost 7 bases and the V segment lost 5 bases, leaving 7 bases of the junction unmatched.